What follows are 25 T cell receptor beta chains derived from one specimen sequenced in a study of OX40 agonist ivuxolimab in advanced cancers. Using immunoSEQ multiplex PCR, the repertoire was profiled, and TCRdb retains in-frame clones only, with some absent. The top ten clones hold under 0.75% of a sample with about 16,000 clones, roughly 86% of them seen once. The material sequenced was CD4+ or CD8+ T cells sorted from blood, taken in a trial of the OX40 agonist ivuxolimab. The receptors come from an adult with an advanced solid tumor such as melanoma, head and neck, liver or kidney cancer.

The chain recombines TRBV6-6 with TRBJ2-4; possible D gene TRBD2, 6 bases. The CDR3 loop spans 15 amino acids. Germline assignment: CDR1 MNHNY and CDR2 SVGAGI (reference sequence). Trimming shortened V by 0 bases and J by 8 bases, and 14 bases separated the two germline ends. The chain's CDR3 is CASSYSRGGGDIQYF. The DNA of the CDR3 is TGTGCCAGCAGTTACTCGCGGGGCGGAGGGGACATTCAGTACTTC.

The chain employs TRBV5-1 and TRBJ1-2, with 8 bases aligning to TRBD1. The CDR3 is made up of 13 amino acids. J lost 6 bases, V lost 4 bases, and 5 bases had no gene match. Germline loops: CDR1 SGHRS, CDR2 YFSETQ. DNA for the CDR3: TGCGCCAGCAGCCCGGACAGGGCGAATGGCTACACCTTC. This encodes CASSPDRANGYTF.

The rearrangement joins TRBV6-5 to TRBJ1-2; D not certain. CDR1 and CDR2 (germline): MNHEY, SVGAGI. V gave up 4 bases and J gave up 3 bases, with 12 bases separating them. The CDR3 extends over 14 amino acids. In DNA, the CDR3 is TGTGCCAGCAGTTCAAGAATACCCCACTATGGCTACACCTTC. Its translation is CASSSRIPHYGYTF.

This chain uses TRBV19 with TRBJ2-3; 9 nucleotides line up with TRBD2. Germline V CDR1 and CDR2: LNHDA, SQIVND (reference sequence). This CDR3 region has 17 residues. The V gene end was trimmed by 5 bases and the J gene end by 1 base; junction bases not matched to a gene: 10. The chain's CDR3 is CASSAGGRAPGTDTQYF. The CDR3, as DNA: TGTGCCAGTAGTGCCGGCGGGAGGGCCCCCGGCACAGATACGCAGTATTTT.

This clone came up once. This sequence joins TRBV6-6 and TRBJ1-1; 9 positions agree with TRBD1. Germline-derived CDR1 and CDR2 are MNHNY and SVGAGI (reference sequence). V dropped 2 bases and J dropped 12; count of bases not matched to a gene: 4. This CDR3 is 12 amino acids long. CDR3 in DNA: TGTGCCAGCAGTTACCAGGGACAGGGTTCTTTCTTT. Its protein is CASSYQGQGSFF.

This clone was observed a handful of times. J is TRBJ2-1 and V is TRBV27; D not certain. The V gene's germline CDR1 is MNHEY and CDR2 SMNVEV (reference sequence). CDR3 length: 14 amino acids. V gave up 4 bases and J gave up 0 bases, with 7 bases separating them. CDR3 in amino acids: CASSYNPSYNEQFF. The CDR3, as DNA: TGTGCCAGCAGTTACAACCCCTCCTACAATGAGCAGTTCTTC.

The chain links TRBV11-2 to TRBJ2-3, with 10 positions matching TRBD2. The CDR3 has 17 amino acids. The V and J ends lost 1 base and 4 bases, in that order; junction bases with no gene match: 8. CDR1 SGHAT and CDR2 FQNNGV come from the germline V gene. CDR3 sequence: CASSLGALAGKPDTQYF. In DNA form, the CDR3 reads TGTGCCAGCAGCTTAGGCGCACTAGCGGGAAAACCAGATACGCAGTATTTT.

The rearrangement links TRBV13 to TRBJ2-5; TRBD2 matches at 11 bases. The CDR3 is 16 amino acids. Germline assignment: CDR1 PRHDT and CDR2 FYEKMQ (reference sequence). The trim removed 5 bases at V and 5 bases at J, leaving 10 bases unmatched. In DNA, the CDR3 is TGTGCCAGCAGCCTGGGATTTAGCGGGGGGGTGGAGACCCAGTACTTC. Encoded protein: CASSLGFSGGVETQYF.

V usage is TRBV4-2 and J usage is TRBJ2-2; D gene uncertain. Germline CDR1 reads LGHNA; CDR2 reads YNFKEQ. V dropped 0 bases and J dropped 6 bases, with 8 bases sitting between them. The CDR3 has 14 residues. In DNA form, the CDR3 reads TGTGCCAGCAGCCAAGATGCCTTGGCCGGGGAGCTGTTTTTT. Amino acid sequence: CASSQDALAGELFF.

The CDR3, as DNA: TGTGCCAGCAGCTTAGACGGGGGCAGGGCCCTCCACTTT. Translated: CASSLDGGRALHF. The V and J genes are TRBV7-9 and TRBJ1-6, with D maybe TRBD1 (6 bases). Germline assignment: CDR1 SEHNR and CDR2 FQNEAQ (reference sequence). The length of the CDR3 is 13 residues. Trimming removed 1 base at V and 14 bases at J, with 12 bases between.

In nucleotides, the CDR3 is TGTGCCAGCTCACCAGGGGTATCTACCTATGGCTACACCTTC. Amino acid sequence: CASSPGVSTYGYTF. The genes are TRBV18 and TRBJ1-2; D is undetermined. This CDR3 spans 14 amino acids. V was pared by 2 bases and J by 4 bases, with 11 bases between. In germline, CDR1 is KGHSH, CDR2 LQKENI.

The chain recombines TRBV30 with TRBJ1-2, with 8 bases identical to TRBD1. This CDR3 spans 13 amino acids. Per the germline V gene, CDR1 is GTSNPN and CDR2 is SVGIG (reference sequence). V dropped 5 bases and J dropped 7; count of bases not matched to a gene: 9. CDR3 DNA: TGTGCCTGGTCCCCGGACAGGGAGTTTGGCTACACCTTC. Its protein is CAWSPDREFGYTF.

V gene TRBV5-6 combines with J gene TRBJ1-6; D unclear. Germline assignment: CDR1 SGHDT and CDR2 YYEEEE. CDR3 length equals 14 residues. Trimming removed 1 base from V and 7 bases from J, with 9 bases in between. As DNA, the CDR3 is TGTGCCAGCAGCTTGTGGCAGGTCAATTCACCCCTCCACTTT. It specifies CASSLWQVNSPLHF. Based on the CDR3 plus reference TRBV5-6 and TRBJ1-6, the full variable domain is DAGVTQSPTHLIKTRGQQVTLRCSPKSGHDTVSWYQQALGQGPQFIFQYYEEEERQRGNFPDRFSGHQFPNYSSELNVNALLLGDSALYLCASSLWQVNSPLHFGNGTRLTVT.

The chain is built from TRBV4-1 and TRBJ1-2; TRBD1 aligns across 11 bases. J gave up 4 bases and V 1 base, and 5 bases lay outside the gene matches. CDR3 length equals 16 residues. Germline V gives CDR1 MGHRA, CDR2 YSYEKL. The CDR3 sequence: CASSQVGTGGSYGYTF. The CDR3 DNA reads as TGCGCCAGCAGCCAAGTAGGGACAGGGGGTTCCTATGGCTACACCTTC.

The CDR3 loop is CASSEGSGASTYEQYF. In nucleotides, the CDR3 is TGCGCCAGCAGTGAAGGGTCGGGGGCCTCCACCTACGAGCAGTACTTC. V is TRBV10-1 and J is TRBJ2-7; the D gene could be TRBD1 or TRBD2 (6 bases each). The CDR3 has 16 residues. V dropped 3 bases and J dropped 2 bases, with 17 bases sitting between them. The germline V gene has CDR1 WNHNN and CDR2 SYGVQD (reference sequence).

The CDR3 loop is CASSRDSNYEQYF. The CDR3 DNA is TGTGCCAGCAGTCGGGACAGCAACTACGAGCAGTACTTC. The chain has TRBV6-1 and TRBJ2-7, with 7 bases fitting TRBD1. CDR1 is MNHNS and CDR2 is SASEGT in the germline V gene. V lost 5 bases to trimming and J lost 3 bases; unmatched junction nucleotides: 4. This CDR3 region has 13 residues.

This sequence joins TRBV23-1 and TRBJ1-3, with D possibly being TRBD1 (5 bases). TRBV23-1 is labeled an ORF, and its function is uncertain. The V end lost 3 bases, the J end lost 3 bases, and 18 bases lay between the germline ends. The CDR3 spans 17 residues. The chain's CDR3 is CASSHPRREGSGNTIYF. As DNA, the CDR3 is TGCGCCAGCAGTCACCCCCGAAGGGAGGGGAGTGGAAACACCATATATTTT.

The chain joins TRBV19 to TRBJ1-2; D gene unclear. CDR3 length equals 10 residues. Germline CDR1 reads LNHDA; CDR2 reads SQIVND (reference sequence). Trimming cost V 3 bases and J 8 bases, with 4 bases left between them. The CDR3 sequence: CASSIEGYTF. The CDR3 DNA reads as TGTGCCAGTAGTATCGAGGGCTACACCTTC.

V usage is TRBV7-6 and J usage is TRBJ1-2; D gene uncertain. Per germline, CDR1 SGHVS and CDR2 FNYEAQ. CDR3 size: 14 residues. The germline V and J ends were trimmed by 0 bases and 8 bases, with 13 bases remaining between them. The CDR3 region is CASSLAGLTTGYTF. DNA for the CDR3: TGTGCCAGCAGCTTAGCGGGCCTTACGACCGGCTACACCTTC.

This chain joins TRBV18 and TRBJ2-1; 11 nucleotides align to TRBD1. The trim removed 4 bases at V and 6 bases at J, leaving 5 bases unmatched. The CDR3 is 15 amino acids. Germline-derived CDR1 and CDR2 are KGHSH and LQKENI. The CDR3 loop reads CASSHTGTGGNEQFF. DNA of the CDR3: TGTGCCAGCTCACACACCGGGACAGGGGGCAATGAGCAGTTCTTC.

For the CDR3, the DNA is TGTGCCAGCAAAGGGGGGCCGAGCACAGATACGCAGTATTTT. Residues: CASKGGPSTDTQYF. The chain carries TRBV9 and TRBJ2-3; either TRBD1 or TRBD2 may supply D (6 bases each). Trimming pared 6 bases from V and 0 bases from J, leaving 11 bases between. The CDR3 length is 14 residues. Germline loops: CDR1 SGDLS, CDR2 YYNGEE.

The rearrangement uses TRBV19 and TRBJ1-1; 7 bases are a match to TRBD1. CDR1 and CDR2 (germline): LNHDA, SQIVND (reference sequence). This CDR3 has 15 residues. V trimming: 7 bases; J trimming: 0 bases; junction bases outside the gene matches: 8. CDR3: CASTIKGALNTEAFF. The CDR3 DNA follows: TGTGCCAGTACAATTAAGGGGGCCTTGAACACTGAAGCTTTCTTT.

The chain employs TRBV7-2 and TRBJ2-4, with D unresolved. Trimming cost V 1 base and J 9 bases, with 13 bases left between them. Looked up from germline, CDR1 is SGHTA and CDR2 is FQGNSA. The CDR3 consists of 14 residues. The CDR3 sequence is CASSLVGYAAIQYF. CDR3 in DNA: TGTGCCAGCAGCTTAGTCGGATATGCCGCCATTCAGTACTTC.

The CDR3 loop is CASIWWGGEQYF. DNA for the CDR3: TGTGCCAGCATCTGGTGGGGGGGCGAGCAGTACTTC. The gene calls are TRBV5-8 and TRBJ2-7; 7 nucleotides line up with TRBD2. CDR1 is SGHTS, CDR2 YDEGEE, per germline. Trimming cost V 6 bases and J 6 bases; bases outside gene matches: 6. The CDR3 length is 12 residues.

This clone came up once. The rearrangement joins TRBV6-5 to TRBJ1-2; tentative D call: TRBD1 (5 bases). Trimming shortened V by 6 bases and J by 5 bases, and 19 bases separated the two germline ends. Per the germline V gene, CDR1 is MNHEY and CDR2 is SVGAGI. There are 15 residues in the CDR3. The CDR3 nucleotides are TGTGCCAGCAGCCACTCGGGGGGTAAGGGTTATGGCTACACCTTC. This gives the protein CASSHSGGKGYGYTF.